Listed here are 14 T cell receptor beta chains from one sample, sequenced in a study of shared clonotypes between healthy human individuals (TCRdb year 2020). The library was built by means of the immunoSEQ multiplex PCR assay. Not all clones reach the TCRdb copy of this immuneACCESS table, which keeps in-frame sequences only. Checked studies attribute under half of the gap to unresolved V genes and leave the rest unexplained. This sample holds 2 million to 2.5 million clones; approximately 93% were observed only once. The ten largest clones take up about 0.41% of the sample. Sample: naive CD4+ T cells from PBMCs. Read against the paper, the sample's cell subset or site label means: CD45RA+ positively selected. These receptors originate from a young man in good health. Some clones in this sample may be carry-over from other donors' samples.

Details on this clone: This sample also contains other DNA sequences that code for the same CDR3. This chain uses TRBV6-5 with TRBJ2-1; TRBD1 is a possible D gene (6 bases). V lost 1 base and J 4 bases, leaving 11 bases between the germline ends. Per germline, CDR1 MNHEY and CDR2 SVGAGI. CDR3 length: 15 amino acids. CDR3 in DNA: TGTGCCAGCAGTTACTTGGGGGCTGGTTACAATGAGCAGTTCTTC. It specifies CASSYLGAGYNEQFF.

The V gene is TRBV20-1, the J gene TRBJ2-5; D not certain. This CDR3 has 10 residues. The V and J ends lost 4 bases and 11 bases respectively, with 11 bases between them. Per the germline V gene, CDR1 is DFQATT and CDR2 is SNEGSKA (reference sequence). The CDR3 nucleotides are TGCAGTGCTACTGGAATTGAGCAGTACTTC. Its translation is CSATGIEQYF.

The CDR3 here is CASSTDGTYEQYF. DNA for the CDR3: TGTGCCAGTAGTACCGACGGAACCTACGAGCAGTACTTC. This sequence joins TRBV19 and TRBJ2-7; the D is unclear. Germline values: CDR1 LNHDA, CDR2 SQIVND (reference sequence). Trimming took 4 bases from V and 2 from J, leaving 9 bases between them. CDR3 size: 13 residues.

V and J are TRBV4-1 and TRBJ1-3; D perhaps matches TRBD1 (6 bases). V shed 1 base and J shed 0 bases, with 13 bases lying between them. CDR3 length: 17 amino acids. CDR1 MGHRA and CDR2 YSYEKL come from the germline V gene. The CDR3 DNA reads TGCGCCAGCAGCCAAGCCCCACCAGGGGACTCTGGAAACACCATATATTTT. Protein: CASSQAPPGDSGNTIYF.

This sequence joins TRBV5-1 and TRBJ1-5; 8 bases are a match to TRBD1. The CDR3 runs 16 residues. With V trimmed by 0 bases and J by 5 bases, 7 bases remained unmatched. Looked up from germline, CDR1 is SGHRS and CDR2 is YFSETQ. This CDR3 reads CASSLAPDREYQPQHF. CDR3 coding DNA: TGCGCCAGCAGCTTGGCCCCGGACAGGGAGTATCAGCCCCAGCATTTT. The full variable domain, in which reference TRBV5-1 and TRBJ1-5 provide the parts outside the CDR3, is KAGVTQTPRYLIKTRGQQVTLSCSPISGHRSVSWYQQTPGQGLQFLFEYFSETQRNKGNFPGRFSGRQFSNSRSEMNVSTLELGDSALYLCASSLAPDREYQPQHFGDGTRLSIL.

The chain couples TRBV28 to TRBJ1-2; D may be TRBD1 (5 bases). This CDR3 is 16 amino acids long. The germline CDR1 and CDR2 sequences are MDHEN and SYDVKM. Trimming removed 6 bases from V and 3 bases from J, with 20 bases in between. The CDR3 coding sequence is TGTGCCAGCAGAACTGCAGGGAGTCAGGGCGACTATGGCTACACCTTC. Its protein product is CASRTAGSQGDYGYTF.

J is TRBJ1-1 and V is TRBV7-3; D call uncertain. This CDR3 is 13 amino acids long. V shed 5 bases and J shed 11 bases, with 18 bases lying between them. Germline CDR1 reads SGHTA; CDR2 reads FQGTGA. CDR3 nucleotide sequence: TGTGCCAGCAGCCCCACGAGGGAGGGAACGGCTTTCTTT. Translating it yields CASSPTREGTAFF.

The chain employs TRBV7-9 and TRBJ2-7; tentatively, D is TRBD1 (5 bases). The CDR3 sequence is 13 residues long. The V end was cut by 2 bases, the J end by 3 bases, with 8 bases between. Germline lookup yields CDR1 SEHNR and CDR2 FQNEAQ (reference sequence). CDR3 residues: CASSLSDSYEQYF. CDR3 in DNA: TGTGCCAGCAGCTTATCAGACAGCTACGAGCAGTACTTC.

The chain recombines TRBV27 with TRBJ2-1; D not certain. CDR1 and CDR2 from the germline V gene are MNHEY and SMNVEV (reference sequence). Trimming pared 2 bases from V and 9 bases from J, leaving 14 bases between. This CDR3 spans 14 amino acids. The CDR3 spells CASSLEDGYGEQFF. The CDR3 nucleotides are TGTGCCAGCAGTTTAGAGGACGGGTACGGTGAGCAGTTCTTC.

V gene TRBV7-6 combines with J gene TRBJ2-5, with D maybe TRBD2 (6 bases). Germline V gives CDR1 SGHVS, CDR2 FNYEAQ. Trimming removed 2 bases from V and 1 base from J, with 11 bases in between. This CDR3 contains 15 residues. As DNA, the CDR3 is TGTGCCAGCAGCTTACTTTCGGAGGGCCAAGAGACCCAGTACTTC. This gives the protein CASSLLSEGQETQYF. The full variable domain, in which reference TRBV7-6 and TRBJ2-5 provide the parts outside the CDR3, is GAGVSQSPRYKVTKRGQDVALRCDPISGHVSLYWYRQALGQGPEFLTYFNYEAQQDKSGLPNDRFSAERPEGSISTLTIQRTEQRDSAMYRCASSLLSEGQETQYFGPGTRLLVL.

The rearrangement joins TRBV15 to TRBJ2-7; D is uncertain. The V gene lost 0 bases and the J gene lost 3 bases, with 12 bases spanning the gap. The CDR3 contains 15 residues. From germline, CDR1 is LNHNV and CDR2 YYDKDF (reference sequence). CDR3 bases: TGTGCCACCAGCAGAGATAGTACCGTAAACTACGAGCAGTACTTC. Its translation: CATSRDSTVNYEQYF.

The gene calls are TRBV9 and TRBJ1-1; TRBD1 is a possible D gene (6 bases). CDR1 and CDR2 from the germline V gene are SGDLS and YYNGEE. V lost 0 bases to trimming and J lost 0 bases, with 15 bases between them. The CDR3 runs 17 residues. CDR3 bases: TGTGCCAGCAGCGTAGGGTTTGATCGGACAGTGAACACTGAAGCTTTCTTT. Protein product: CASSVGFDRTVNTEAFF.

The rearrangement links TRBV10-3 to TRBJ2-5, with D perhaps TRBD2 (6 bases). The J call may not be correct, given that the DNA end is closer to TRBJ2-7. The CDR3 is 16 amino acids. From germline, CDR1 is ENHRY and CDR2 SYGVKD. Written as DNA, the CDR3 is TGTGCCATCAGTGAGTCCTGGGGAGGTCGACTCTACGAGCAGTACTTC. This encodes CAISESWGGRLYEQYF.

CDR3 in amino acids: CASSYIAGDTQYF. DNA for the CDR3: TGTGCCAGCAGCTATATAGCGGGAGACACGCAGTATTTT. The V gene is TRBV27, the J gene TRBJ2-3, with 9 bases that match TRBD2. The germline CDR1 and CDR2 sequences are MNHEY and SMNVEV (reference sequence). J lost 9 bases, V lost 6 bases, and 7 bases had no gene match. The CDR3 has 13 amino acids.